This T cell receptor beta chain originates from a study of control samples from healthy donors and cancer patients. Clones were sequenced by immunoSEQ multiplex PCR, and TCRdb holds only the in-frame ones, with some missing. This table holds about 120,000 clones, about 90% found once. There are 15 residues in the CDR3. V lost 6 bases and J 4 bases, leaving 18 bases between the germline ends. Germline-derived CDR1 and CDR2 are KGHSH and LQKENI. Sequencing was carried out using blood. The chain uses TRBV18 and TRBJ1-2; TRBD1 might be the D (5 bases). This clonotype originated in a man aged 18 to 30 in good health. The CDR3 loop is CASSPVQEGFYGYTF. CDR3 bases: TGTGCCAGCTCCCCGGTACAGGAGGGGTTCTATGGCTACACCTTC. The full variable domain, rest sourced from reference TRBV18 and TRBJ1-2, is NAGVMQNPRHLVRRRGQEARLRCSPMKGHSHVYWYRQLPEEGLKFMVYLQKENIIDESGMPKERFSAEFPKEGPSILRIQQVVRGDSAAYFCASSPVQEGFYGYTFGSGTRLTVV.